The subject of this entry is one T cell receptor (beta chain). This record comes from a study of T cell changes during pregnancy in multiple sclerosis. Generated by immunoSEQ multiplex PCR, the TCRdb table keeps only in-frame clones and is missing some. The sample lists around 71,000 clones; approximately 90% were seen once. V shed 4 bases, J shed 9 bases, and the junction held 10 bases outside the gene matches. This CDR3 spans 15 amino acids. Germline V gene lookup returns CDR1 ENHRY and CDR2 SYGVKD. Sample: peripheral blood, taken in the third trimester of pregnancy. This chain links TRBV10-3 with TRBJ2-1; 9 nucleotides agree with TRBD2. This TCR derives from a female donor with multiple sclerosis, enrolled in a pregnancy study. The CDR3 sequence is CAISGVSGSIGEQFF. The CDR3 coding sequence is TGTGCCATCAGTGGAGTTAGCGGGAGCATCGGTGAGCAGTTCTTC.